This T cell receptor beta chain stems from a study of OX40 agonist ivuxolimab in advanced cancers. Germline lookup yields CDR1 WSHSY and CDR2 SAAADI. V lost 6 bases to trimming and J lost 4 bases; unmatched junction nucleotides: 5. The CDR3 extends over 14 amino acids. Sequenced by immunoSEQ multiplex PCR; TCRdb stores in-frame clones only, minus some. The table lists about 35,000 clones, roughly 84% of them singletons. The clonotype comes from an adult with an advanced solid tumor such as melanoma, head and neck, liver or kidney cancer. The gene calls are TRBV10-2 and TRBJ2-3, with 9 bases that match TRBD1. This specimen was CD4+ or CD8+ T cells sorted from blood, taken in a trial of the OX40 agonist ivuxolimab. CDR3 DNA: TGCGCCAGCAGCCCCGGGACAGGGTCAGATACGCAGTATTTT. Residues: CASSPGTGSDTQYF.